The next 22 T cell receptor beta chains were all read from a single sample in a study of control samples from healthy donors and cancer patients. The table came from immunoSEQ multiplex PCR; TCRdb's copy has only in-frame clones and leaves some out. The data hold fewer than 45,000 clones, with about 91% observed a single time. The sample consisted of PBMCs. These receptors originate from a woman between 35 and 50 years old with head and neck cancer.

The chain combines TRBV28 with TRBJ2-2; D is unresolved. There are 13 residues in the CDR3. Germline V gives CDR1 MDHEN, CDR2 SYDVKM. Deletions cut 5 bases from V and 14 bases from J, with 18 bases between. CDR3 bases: TGTGCCAGCAGTCCCTCCGGGCCGATGGGCCTGTTTTTT. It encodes CASSPSGPMGLFF.

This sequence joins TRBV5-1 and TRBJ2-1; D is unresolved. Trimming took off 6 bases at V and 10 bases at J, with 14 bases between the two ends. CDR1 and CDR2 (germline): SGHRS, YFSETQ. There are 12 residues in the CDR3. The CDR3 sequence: CASIGEGREQFF. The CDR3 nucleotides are TGCGCCAGCATCGGAGAAGGTAGGGAGCAGTTCTTC. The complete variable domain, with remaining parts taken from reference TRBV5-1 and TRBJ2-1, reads KAGVTQTPRYLIKTRGQQVTLSCSPISGHRSVSWYQQTPGQGLQFLFEYFSETQRNKGNFPGRFSGRQFSNSRSEMNVSTLELGDSALYLCASIGEGREQFFGPGTRLTVL.

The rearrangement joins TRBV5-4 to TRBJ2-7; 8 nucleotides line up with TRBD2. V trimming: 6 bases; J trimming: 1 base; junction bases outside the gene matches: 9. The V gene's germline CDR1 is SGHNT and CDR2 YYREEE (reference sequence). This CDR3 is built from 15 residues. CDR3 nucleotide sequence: TGTGCCAGCACCCTCTCCAGCGGGGGTTCCTACGAGCAGTACTTC. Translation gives CASTLSSGGSYEQYF.

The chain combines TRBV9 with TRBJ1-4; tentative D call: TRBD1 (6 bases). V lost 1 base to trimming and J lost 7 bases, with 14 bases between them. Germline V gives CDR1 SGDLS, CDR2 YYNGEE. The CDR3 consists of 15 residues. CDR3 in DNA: TGTGCCAGCAGCGTAACGGGGACACCGGCTGAAAAACTGTTTTTT. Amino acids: CASSVTGTPAEKLFF.

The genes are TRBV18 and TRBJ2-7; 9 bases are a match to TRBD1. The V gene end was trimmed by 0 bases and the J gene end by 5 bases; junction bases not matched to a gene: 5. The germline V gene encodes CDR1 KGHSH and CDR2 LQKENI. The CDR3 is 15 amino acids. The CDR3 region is CASSPPTGGKNEQYF. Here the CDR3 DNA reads TGTGCCAGCTCACCACCGACAGGGGGTAAGAACGAGCAGTACTTC.

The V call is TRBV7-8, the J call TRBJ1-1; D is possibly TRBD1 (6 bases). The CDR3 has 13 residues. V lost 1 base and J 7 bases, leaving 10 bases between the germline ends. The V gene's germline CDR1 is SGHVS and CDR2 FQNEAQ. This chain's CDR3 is CASSLGTAYEAFF. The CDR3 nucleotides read TGTGCCAGCAGCTTAGGGACAGCCTATGAAGCTTTCTTT.

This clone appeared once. CDR3: CASSGTGTTYNEQFF. The CDR3 bases are TGTGCCAGCAGTGGAACAGGGACGACCTACAATGAGCAGTTCTTC. The chain combines TRBV25-1 with TRBJ2-1; possibly TRBD1 for D (6 bases). This CDR3 spans 15 amino acids. V dropped 4 bases and J dropped 2 bases, with 12 bases sitting between them. Germline loops: CDR1 MGHDK, CDR2 SYGVNS.

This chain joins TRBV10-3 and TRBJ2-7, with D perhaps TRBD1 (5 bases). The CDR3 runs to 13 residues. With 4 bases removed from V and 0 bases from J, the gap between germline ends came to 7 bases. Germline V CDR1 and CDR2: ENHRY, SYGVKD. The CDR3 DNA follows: TGTGCCATCAGTGGACAGAGCTCCTACGAGCAGTACTTC. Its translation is CAISGQSSYEQYF.

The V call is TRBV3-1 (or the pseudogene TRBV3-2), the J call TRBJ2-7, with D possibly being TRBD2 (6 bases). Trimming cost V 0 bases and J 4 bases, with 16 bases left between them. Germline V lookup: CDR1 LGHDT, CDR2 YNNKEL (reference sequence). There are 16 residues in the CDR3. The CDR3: CASSQDRRGGGYEQYF. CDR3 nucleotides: TGTGCCAGCAGCCAAGATAGGAGAGGAGGAGGGTACGAGCAGTACTTC.

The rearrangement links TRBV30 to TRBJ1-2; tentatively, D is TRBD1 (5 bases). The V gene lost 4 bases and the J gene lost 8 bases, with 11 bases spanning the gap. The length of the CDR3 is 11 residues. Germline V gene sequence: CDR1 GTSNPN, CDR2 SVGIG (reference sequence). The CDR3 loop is CAWMQGEGYTF. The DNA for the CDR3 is TGTGCCTGGATGCAAGGGGAGGGCTACACCTTC. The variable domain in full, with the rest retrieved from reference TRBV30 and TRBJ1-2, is SQTIHQWPATLVQPVGSPLSLECTVEGTSNPNLYWYRQAAGRGLQLLFYSVGIGQISSEVPQNLSASRPQDRQFILSSKKLLLSDSGFYLCAWMQGEGYTFGSGTRLTVV.

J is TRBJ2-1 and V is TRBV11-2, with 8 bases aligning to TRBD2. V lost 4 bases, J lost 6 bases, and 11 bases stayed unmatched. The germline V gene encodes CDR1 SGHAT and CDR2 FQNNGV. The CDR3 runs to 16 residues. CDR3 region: CASSSPWGAGANEQFF. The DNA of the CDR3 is TGTGCCAGCAGCTCCCCGTGGGGAGCGGGAGCCAATGAGCAGTTCTTC.

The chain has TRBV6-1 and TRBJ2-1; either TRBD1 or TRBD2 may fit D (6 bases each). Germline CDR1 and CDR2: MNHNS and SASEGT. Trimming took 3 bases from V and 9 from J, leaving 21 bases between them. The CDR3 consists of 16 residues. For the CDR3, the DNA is TGTGCCAGCAGTGACAAGCCCCGGGGGCCCCGCGGTGAGCAGTTCTTC. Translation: CASSDKPRGPRGEQFF.

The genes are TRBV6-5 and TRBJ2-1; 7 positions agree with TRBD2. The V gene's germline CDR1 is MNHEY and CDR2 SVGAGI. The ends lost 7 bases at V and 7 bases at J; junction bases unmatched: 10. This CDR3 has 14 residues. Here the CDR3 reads CASNNAGEWNEQFF. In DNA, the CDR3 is TGTGCCAGCAATAATGCGGGAGAATGGAATGAGCAGTTCTTC.

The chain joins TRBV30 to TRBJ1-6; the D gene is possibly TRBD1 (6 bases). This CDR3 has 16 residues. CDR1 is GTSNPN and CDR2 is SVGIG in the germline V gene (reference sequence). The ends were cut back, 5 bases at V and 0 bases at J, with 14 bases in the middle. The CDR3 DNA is TGTGCCTGGGAGGGTGGCAGGGGCTCCTATAATTCACCCCTCCACTTT. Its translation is CAWEGGRGSYNSPLHF.

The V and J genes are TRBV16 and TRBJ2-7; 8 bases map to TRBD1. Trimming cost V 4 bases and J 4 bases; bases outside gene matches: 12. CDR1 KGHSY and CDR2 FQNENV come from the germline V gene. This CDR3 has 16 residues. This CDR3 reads CASSRTSGQGSYEQYF. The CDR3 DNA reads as TGTGCCAGCAGCCGAACCTCAGGACAGGGCAGTTACGAGCAGTACTTC.

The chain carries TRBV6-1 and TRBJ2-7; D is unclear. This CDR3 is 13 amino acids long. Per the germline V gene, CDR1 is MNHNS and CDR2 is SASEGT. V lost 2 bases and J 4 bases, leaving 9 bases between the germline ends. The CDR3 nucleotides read TGTGCCAGCAGTGAACTAGGATATTACGAGCAGTACTTC. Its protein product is CASSELGYYEQYF.

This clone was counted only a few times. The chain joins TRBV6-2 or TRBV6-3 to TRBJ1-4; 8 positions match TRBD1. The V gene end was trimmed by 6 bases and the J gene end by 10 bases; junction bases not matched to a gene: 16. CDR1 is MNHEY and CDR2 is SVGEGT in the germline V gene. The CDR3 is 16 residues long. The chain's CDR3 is CASSPLGQGEVVKLFF. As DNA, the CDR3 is TGTGCCAGCAGCCCCCTTGGACAGGGTGAAGTTGTAAAACTGTTTTTT.

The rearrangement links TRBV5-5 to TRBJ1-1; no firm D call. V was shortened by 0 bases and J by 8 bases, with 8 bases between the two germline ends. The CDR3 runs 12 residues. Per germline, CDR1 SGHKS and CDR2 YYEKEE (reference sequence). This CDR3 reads CASSLVVREAFF. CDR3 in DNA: TGTGCCAGCAGCTTGGTTGTCAGGGAAGCTTTCTTT.

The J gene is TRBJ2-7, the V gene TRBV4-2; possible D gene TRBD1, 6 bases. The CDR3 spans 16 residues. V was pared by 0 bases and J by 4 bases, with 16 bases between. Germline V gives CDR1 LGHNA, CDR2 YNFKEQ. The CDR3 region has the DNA TGTGCCAGCAGCCAAGATAGTGCCTCCCAGGGGTACGAGCAGTACTTC. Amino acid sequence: CASSQDSASQGYEQYF.

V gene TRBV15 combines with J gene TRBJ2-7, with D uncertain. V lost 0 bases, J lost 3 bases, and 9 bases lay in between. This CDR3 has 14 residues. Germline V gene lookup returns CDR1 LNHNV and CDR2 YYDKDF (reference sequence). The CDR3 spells CATSRERQIYEQYF. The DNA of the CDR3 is TGTGCCACCAGCAGAGAGAGGCAAATCTACGAGCAGTACTTC.

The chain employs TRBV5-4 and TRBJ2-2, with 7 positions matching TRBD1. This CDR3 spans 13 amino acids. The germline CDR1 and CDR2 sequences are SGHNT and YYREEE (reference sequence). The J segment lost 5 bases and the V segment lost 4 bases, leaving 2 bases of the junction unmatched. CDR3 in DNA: TGTGCCAGCAGCAGGACAGGAACCGGGGAGCTGTTTTTT. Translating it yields CASSRTGTGELFF.

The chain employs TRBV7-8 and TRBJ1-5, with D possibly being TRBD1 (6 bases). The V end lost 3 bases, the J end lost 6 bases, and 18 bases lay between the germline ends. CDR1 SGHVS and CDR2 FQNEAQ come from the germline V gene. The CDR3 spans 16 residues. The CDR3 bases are TGTGCCAGCAGCTTGGTCGATTGGGGGCGTCGTCAGCCCCAGCATTTT. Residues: CASSLVDWGRRQPQHF.